Below, 4 T cell receptor beta chains from the same sample are listed, as sequenced in a study of blood T cells in healthy people across ages (dated by TCRdb to the mid-2010s). Libraries were made using 5' RACE. Instrument used: Illumina HiSeq 2500. A second roughly 6 to 12 cycle PCR used a sample-barcoded 5' primer and a J-beta primer mix. The public reads were reprocessed in TCRdb via fastp at Q25 and MiXCR, keeping in-frame beta chains. Rows are combined by CDR3 protein, so each entry shows the most common genes and DNA. Counted in this sample were about 1.1 million distinct CDR3 sequences; 30% to 40% of them appeared once. About an eighth of the sample goes to the ten largest clones. What was sequenced was blood. All receptors derive from a man between 18 and 29 years old in good health.

The V gene is TRBV7-2, the J gene TRBJ2-1; D ambiguous. CDR1 is SGHTA and CDR2 is FQGNSA in the germline V gene. The CDR3 extends over 15 amino acids. Trimming left V 3 bases short and J 0 bases short, with 9 bases between. The chain's CDR3 is CASSFGSSSYNEQFF. In nucleotides, the CDR3 is TGTGCCAGCAGCTTCGGGTCGAGCTCCTACAATGAGCAGTTCTTC.

The chain joins TRBV5-1 to TRBJ2-1; maybe TRBD2 (6 bases). The CDR3 runs 15 residues. The V end was cut by 4 bases, the J end by 4 bases, with 15 bases between. Looked up from germline, CDR1 is SGHRS and CDR2 is YFSETQ. The CDR3 is CASSAVEGRYNEQFF. CDR3 DNA sequence: TGCGCCAGCAGCGCAGTTGAAGGGAGGTACAATGAGCAGTTCTTC.

V gene TRBV29-1 combines with J gene TRBJ2-3; TRBD2 agrees at 8 bases. The CDR3 is 19 residues long. The trim removed 0 bases at V and 2 bases at J, leaving 16 bases unmatched. Germline loops: CDR1 SQVTM, CDR2 ANQGSEA. This CDR3 is CSVEDGVSLRGGYTDTQYF. The CDR3 coding sequence is TGCAGCGTTGAAGACGGGGTTAGTTTGCGCGGGGGGTACACAGATACGCAGTATTTT.

V and J are TRBV6-6 and TRBJ2-5; D might be TRBD1 or TRBD2, each matching 6 bases. This CDR3 region has 11 residues. Trimming cost V 6 bases and J 13 bases, with 15 bases left between them. Germline assignment: CDR1 MNHNY and CDR2 SVGAGI (reference sequence). DNA for the CDR3: TGTGCCAGCAGCACAACAGGGAGGCGGTACTTC. Translated: CASSTTGRRYF.